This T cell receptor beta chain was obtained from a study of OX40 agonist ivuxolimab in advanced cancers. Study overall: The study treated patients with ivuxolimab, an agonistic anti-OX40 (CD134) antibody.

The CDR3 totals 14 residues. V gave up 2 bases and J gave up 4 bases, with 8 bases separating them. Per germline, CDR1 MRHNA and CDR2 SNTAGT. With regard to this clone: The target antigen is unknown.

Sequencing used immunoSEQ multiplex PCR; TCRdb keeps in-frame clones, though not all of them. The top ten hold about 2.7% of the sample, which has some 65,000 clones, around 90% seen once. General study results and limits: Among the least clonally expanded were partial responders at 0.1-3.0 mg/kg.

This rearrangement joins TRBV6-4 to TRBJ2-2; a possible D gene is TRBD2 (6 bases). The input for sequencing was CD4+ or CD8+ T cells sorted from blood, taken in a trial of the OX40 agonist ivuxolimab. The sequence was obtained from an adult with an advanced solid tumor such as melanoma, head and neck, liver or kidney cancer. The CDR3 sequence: CASSDTSSTGELFF. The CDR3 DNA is TGTGCCAGCAGTGACACTAGCAGCACCGGGGAGCTGTTTTTT.